A selection of T cell receptor beta chains follows, all from one sample in a study of blood T cells in healthy people across ages. TCRdb processed the 5' RACE reads anew with MiXCR; each CDR3 protein has one entry. Seen here are 1,800,000 or so distinct CDR3 sequences, about two fifths observed once, and the top ten hold approximately 22%. The sample taken for sequencing was blood. Receptor source: a human donor in good health. CDR3s include the opening cysteine and the closing phenylalanine or tryptophan. Each record gives: D gene, V gene, clone size, J gene, CDR3 protein, CDR3 DNA. The D gene is left open where the match is weak. Size tells how often a clone was seen (once, few, many) or the class of an expanded clone, and some rows leave it out.

>NA|TRBV28|NA|TRBJ2-7
CASSLQGRFSEQYF
TGTGCCAGCAGTTTGCAGGGGAGATTTAGCGAGCAGTACTTC
>NA|TRBV6-1|NA|TRBJ1-1
CASIFDISGTEAFF
TGTGCCAGCATTTTCGACATCTCGGGCACTGAAGCTTTCTTT
>NA|TRBV20-1|NA|TRBJ2-5
CSAPDLTETQYF
TGCAGTGCTCCGGACCTAACGGAGACCCAGTACTTC
>TRBD1|TRBV5-1|NA|TRBJ2-7
CASSLGDRDEQYF
TGCGCCAGCAGCTTGGGTGACAGGGACGAGCAGTACTTC
>TRBD1|TRBV7-9|few|TRBJ2-7
CASSLEGLGQGLYEQYF
TGTGCCAGCAGCTTAGAAGGTTTGGGACAGGGGCTCTACGAGCAGTACTTC
>TRBD2|TRBV6-4|few|TRBJ2-3
CASSKGTSGGADTQYF
TGTGCCAGCAGTAAAGGGACTAGCGGGGGGGCAGATACGCAGTATTTT
>NA|TRBV20-1|NA|TRBJ1-2
CSARDSKRLSRGGYTF
TGCAGTGCTAGAGATTCCAAACGTCTGTCCAGGGGAGGCTACACCTTC
>NA|TRBV29-1|NA|TRBJ2-7
CSLTSGAETGTYEQYF
TGCAGCCTTACCTCCGGGGCCGAAACGGGAACCTACGAGCAGTACTTC
>NA|TRBV7-2|many|TRBJ2-7
CASSLGPEQYF
TGTGCCAGCAGCTTAGGCCCCGAGCAGTACTTC
>NA|TRBV12-3/TRBV12-4|NA|TRBJ1-2
CASRPSGEPDGYTF
TGTGCCAGCAGGCCATCCGGGGAGCCTGACGGCTACACCTTC
>NA|TRBV29-1|few|TRBJ1-2
CSVGTGLWGYTF
TGCAGCGTTGGTACAGGCCTCTGGGGCTACACCTTC
>NA|TRBV30|once|TRBJ1-2
CAWSVPGQEYGYTF
TGTGCCTGGAGTGTCCCGGGACAAGAGTATGGCTACACCTTC
>TRBD2|TRBV6-6|few|TRBJ2-7
CASSPRGGFHEQYF
TGTGCCAGCAGTCCCCGGGGAGGGTTCCACGAGCAGTACTTC
>TRBD1|TRBV2|NA|TRBJ2-3
CATKRDRGTDTQYF
TGTGCCACCAAAAGGGACAGGGGCACAGATACGCAGTATTTT
>TRBD1|TRBV24-1|few|TRBJ1-2
CATYGQGAGETYGYTF
TGTGCCACCTACGGACAGGGGGCCGGGGAAACCTATGGCTACACCTTC
>NA|TRBV25-1|NA|TRBJ2-3
CASSESTGSDTQYF
TGTGCCAGCAGTGAGTCCACAGGGTCAGATACGCAGTATTTT
>TRBD1|TRBV3-1|few|TRBJ1-5
CASSQAGTENQPQHF
TGTGCCAGCAGCCAGGCCGGGACAGAAAATCAGCCCCAGCATTTT
>NA|TRBV29-1|NA|TRBJ1-2
CSAEEGHDYGYTF
TGCAGCGCTGAAGAAGGGCACGACTATGGCTACACCTTC
>NA|TRBV5-1|many|TRBJ1-5
CASSLTGASNQPQHF
TGCGCCAGCAGCTTGACCGGGGCGAGCAATCAGCCCCAGCATTTT
>NA|TRBV9|NA|TRBJ2-3
CACSVLDTQYF
TGTGCCTGCAGCGTATTGGATACGCAGTATTTT
>NA|TRBV7-3|few|TRBJ2-1
CASSAMGRSVYNEQFF
TGTGCCAGCAGCGCAATGGGGAGAAGCGTCTACAATGAGCAGTTCTTC
>NA|TRBV5-1|NA|TRBJ2-7
CASSPGTATSNYEQYF
TGCGCCAGCAGCCCCGGGACGGCTACTTCGAACTACGAGCAGTACTTC
>TRBD1|TRBV4-1|few|TRBJ2-1
CASSQAGQGENEQFF
TGCGCCAGCAGCCAAGCAGGACAGGGGGAGAATGAGCAGTTCTTC
>TRBD1|TRBV20-1|NA|TRBJ1-2
CSAERGRGQNYGYTF
TGCAGTGCTGAAAGGGGCAGGGGGCAGAACTATGGCTACACCTTC
>NA|TRBV7-9|NA|TRBJ2-3
CASSPNWRASTDTQYF
TGTGCCAGCAGCCCGAATTGGAGGGCCAGCACAGATACGCAGTATTTT
>TRBD2|TRBV5-1|NA|TRBJ2-5
CASSLAVGGSETQYF
TGCGCCAGCAGCTTGGCCGTGGGGGGGTCAGAGACCCAGTACTTC
>TRBD1|TRBV6-2/TRBV6-3|few|TRBJ2-1
CASSRQTGQLSDEQFF
TGTGCCAGCAGCCGCCAAACGGGACAGCTAAGCGATGAGCAGTTCTTC
>NA|TRBV4-3|few|TRBJ2-1
CASSQALGGSYNEQFF
TGCGCCAGCAGCCAAGCCCTGGGGGGCTCCTACAATGAGCAGTTCTTC
>TRBD2|TRBV7-9|NA|TRBJ2-1
CASRRRVAGGDNEQFF
TGTGCCAGCAGGCGCCGCGTAGCGGGGGGAGATAATGAGCAGTTCTTC
>TRBD1|TRBV4-1|few|TRBJ2-7
CASSPGTGSEQYF
TGCGCCAGCAGCCCCGGGACAGGTAGCGAGCAGTACTTC
>NA|TRBV5-1|NA|TRBJ2-1
CARKTGWPEQFF
TGCGCCAGAAAGACTGGGTGGCCTGAGCAGTTCTTC
>NA|TRBV13|few|TRBJ1-2
CASSWGGHGYTF
TGTGCCAGCAGCTGGGGGGGCCATGGCTACACCTTC
>NA|TRBV7-2|NA|TRBJ2-7
CASSLSKDSFVSYEQYF
TGTGCCAGCAGCTTATCCAAGGACAGTTTCGTTTCCTACGAGCAGTACTTC
>NA|TRBV12-3/TRBV12-4|NA|TRBJ2-7
CASSLGGPTLIYEQYF
TGTGCCAGCAGTTTAGGGGGGCCGACCTTGATATACGAGCAGTACTTC
>TRBD2|TRBV4-3|NA|TRBJ2-1
CASRTSSGKYNEQFF
TGCGCCAGCAGGACAAGCAGCGGGAAGTACAATGAGCAGTTCTTC
>NA|TRBV12-3/TRBV12-4|NA|TRBJ1-5
CASSLRRVKPQHF
TGTGCCAGCAGTTTACGCAGGGTTAAGCCCCAGCATTTT
>NA|TRBV29-1|NA|TRBJ2-1
CSVVMFGIFGQFF
TGCAGCGTTGTCATGTTTGGGATTTTTGGGCAGTTCTTC
>TRBD1|TRBV7-2|few|TRBJ1-5
CASSRPTTGTNQPQHF
TGTGCCAGCAGCCGACCAACGACAGGGACAAATCAGCCCCAGCATTTT
>TRBD1|TRBV4-1|NA|TRBJ1-1
CASSDRAETEAFF
TGCGCCAGCAGCGACAGGGCGGAGACTGAAGCTTTCTTT
>TRBD1|TRBV7-9|NA|TRBJ2-7
CASSLGGRGHPYEQYF
TGTGCCAGCAGCTTAGGAGGCAGGGGGCACCCCTACGAGCAGTACTTC
>NA|TRBV18|NA|TRBJ2-3
CASSPQGLRTDTQYF
TGTGCCAGCTCACCACAGGGACTCCGCACAGATACGCAGTATTTT
>TRBD2|TRBV12-3/TRBV12-4|NA|TRBJ2-1
CAGRSRRGARELAGDRPYNEQFF
TGTGCCGGCAGATCTCGGAGGGGGGCTCGGGAGCTAGCGGGGGACAGGCCCTACAATGAGCAGTTCTTC
>TRBD1|TRBV20-1|few|TRBJ2-4
CSARTGVGAAKNIQYF
TGCAGTGCTAGAACAGGGGTCGGAGCAGCCAAAAACATTCAGTACTTC
>NA|TRBV7-9|NA|TRBJ1-2
CASSASGEWDGYTF
TGTGCCAGCAGCGCATCAGGGGAATGGGATGGCTACACCTTC
>NA|TRBV28|few|TRBJ1-1
CASILGRTMNTEAFF
TGTGCCAGCATCCTCGGTCGGACGATGAACACTGAAGCTTTCTTT
>NA|TRBV6-1|few|TRBJ2-5
CASRDGPVGSQYF
TGTGCCAGTCGGGACGGCCCAGTCGGGTCCCAGTACTTC
>TRBD1|TRBV9|NA|TRBJ2-1
CASSSPKDRDVRPTLHNEQFF
TGTGCCAGCAGCTCGCCCAAAGACAGGGACGTTAGACCCACCCTTCACAATGAGCAGTTCTTC
>TRBD2|TRBV4-3|NA|TRBJ2-7
CASSQTLAATLPYEQYF
TGCGCCAGTAGCCAGACACTAGCGGCAACCCTCCCCTACGAGCAGTACTTC